This T cell receptor (beta chain) derives from a study of cytomegalovirus exposure and HLA in healthy donors. Findings and caveats of the study: High sensitivity and specificity were reportedly achieved when the classifier diagnosed cytomegalovirus status. Highly shared variants forming one cluster were likely a sequencing artifact.

As regards this clone: Antigen specificity is unknown.

The PCR contained 60 Vbeta and 13 Jbeta primers. Sequenced by immunoSEQ multiplex PCR; TCRdb stores in-frame clones only, minus some. Seen here are roughly 260,000 clones, roughly 81% observed once, and the top ten hold approximately 2%. This CDR3 has 16 amino acids. Trimming at V came to 6 bases and at J to 1 base, leaving 10 bases not matched to a gene. CDR1 and CDR2 (germline): KGHSH, LQKENI. The sequencing input was PBMCs. The rearrangement joins TRBV18 to TRBJ2-3; 7 nucleotides align to TRBD2. This TCR was sampled from a woman aged 40 to 50 in good health and CMV-seropositive. The chain's CDR3 is CASSQTGTSGTDTQYF. The CDR3 coding sequence is TGTGCCAGCTCGCAAACAGGTACTAGCGGCACAGATACGCAGTATTTT.